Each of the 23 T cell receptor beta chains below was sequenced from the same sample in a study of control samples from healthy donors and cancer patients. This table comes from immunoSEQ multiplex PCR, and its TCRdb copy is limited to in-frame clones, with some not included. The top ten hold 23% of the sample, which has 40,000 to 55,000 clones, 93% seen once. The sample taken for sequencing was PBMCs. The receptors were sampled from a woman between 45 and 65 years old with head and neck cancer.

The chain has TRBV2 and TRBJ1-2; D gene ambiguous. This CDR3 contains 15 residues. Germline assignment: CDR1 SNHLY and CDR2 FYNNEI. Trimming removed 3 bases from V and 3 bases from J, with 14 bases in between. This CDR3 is CASSETLAGDYGYTF. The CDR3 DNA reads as TGTGCCAGCAGTGAGACGCTCGCCGGGGACTATGGCTACACCTTC.

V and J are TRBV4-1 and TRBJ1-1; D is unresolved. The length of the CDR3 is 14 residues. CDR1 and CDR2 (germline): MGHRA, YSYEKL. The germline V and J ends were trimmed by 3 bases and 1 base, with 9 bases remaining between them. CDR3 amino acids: CASSQLNGNTEAFF. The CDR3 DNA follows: TGCGCCAGCAGCCAGCTAAATGGGAACACTGAAGCTTTCTTT.

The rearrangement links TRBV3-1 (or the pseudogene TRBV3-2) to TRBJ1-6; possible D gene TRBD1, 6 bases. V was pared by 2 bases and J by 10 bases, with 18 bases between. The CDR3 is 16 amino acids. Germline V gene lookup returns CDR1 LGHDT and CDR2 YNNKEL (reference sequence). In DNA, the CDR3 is TGTGCCAGCAGCCAATCCCCAGACAGGTTTAAGTCACCCCTCCACTTT. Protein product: CASSQSPDRFKSPLHF.

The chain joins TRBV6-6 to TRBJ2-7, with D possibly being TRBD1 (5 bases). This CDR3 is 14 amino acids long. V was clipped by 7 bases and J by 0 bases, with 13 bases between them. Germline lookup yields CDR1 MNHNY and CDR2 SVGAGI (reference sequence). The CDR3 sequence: CASIQGEASYEQYF. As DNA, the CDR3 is TGTGCCAGCATCCAAGGGGAAGCCTCCTACGAGCAGTACTTC.

CDR3 sequence (DNA): TGTGCCAGCAGTGAGGGGGGGAAAGAGACCCAGTACTTC. The encoded protein is CASSEGGKETQYF. The rearrangement links TRBV2 to TRBJ2-5; 7 bases match TRBD2. CDR3 length: 13 amino acids. Germline values: CDR1 SNHLY, CDR2 FYNNEI. V trimming: 3 bases; J trimming: 3 bases; junction bases outside the gene matches: 1.

Here the CDR3 DNA reads TGTGCCACCAGCAGAGATTGGGGAGGTTCTGGAAACACCATATATTTT. Encoded protein: CATSRDWGGSGNTIYF. The chain employs TRBV15 and TRBJ1-3; D uncertain. This CDR3 is built from 16 residues. In germline, CDR1 is LNHNV, CDR2 YYDKDF (reference sequence). V was shortened by 0 bases and J by 1 base, with 10 bases between the two germline ends. Full variable domain (outside the CDR3, taken from reference TRBV15 and TRBJ1-3): DAMVIQNPRYQVTQFGKPVTLSCSQTLNHNVMYWYQQKSSQAPKLLFHYYDKDFNNEADTPDNFQSRRPNTSFCFLDIRSPGLGDTAMYLCATSRDWGGSGNTIYFGEGSWLTVV.

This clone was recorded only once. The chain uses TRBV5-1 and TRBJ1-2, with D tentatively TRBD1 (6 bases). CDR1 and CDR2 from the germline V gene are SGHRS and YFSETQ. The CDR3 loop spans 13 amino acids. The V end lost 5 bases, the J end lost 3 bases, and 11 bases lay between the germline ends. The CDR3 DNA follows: TGCGCCAGCAGTTCCGCAGGGGACTATGGCTACACCTTC. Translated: CASSSAGDYGYTF. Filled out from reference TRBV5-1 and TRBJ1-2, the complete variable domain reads KAGVTQTPRYLIKTRGQQVTLSCSPISGHRSVSWYQQTPGQGLQFLFEYFSETQRNKGNFPGRFSGRQFSNSRSEMNVSTLELGDSALYLCASSSAGDYGYTFGSGTRLTVV.

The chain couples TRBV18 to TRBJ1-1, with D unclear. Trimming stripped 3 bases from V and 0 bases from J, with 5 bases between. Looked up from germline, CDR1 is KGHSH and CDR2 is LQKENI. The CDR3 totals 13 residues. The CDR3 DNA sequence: TGTGCCAGCTCACCTGGCCTGAACACTGAAGCTTTCTTT. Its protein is CASSPGLNTEAFF.

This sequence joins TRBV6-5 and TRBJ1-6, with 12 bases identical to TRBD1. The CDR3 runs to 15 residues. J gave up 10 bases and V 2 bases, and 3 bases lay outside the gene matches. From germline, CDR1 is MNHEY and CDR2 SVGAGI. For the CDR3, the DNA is TGTGCCAGCAGTTACGGGACAGGGGGCCAGTCACCCCTCCACTTT. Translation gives CASSYGTGGQSPLHF.

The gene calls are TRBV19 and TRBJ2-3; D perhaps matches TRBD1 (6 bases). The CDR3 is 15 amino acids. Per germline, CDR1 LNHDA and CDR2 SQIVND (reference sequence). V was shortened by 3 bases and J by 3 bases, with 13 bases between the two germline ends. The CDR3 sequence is CASSIPTGLTDTQYF. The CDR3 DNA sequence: TGTGCCAGTAGTATTCCCACAGGGCTGACAGATACGCAGTATTTT.

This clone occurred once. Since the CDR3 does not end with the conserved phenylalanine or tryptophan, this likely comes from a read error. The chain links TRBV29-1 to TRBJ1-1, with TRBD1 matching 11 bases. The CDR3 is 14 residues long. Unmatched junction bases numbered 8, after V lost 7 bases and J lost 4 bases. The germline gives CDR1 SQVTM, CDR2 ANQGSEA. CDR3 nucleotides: TGCAGCGCTCGGGACAGGGGGTCGGGCACTGAAGCTTTCCTT. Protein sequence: CSARDRGSGTEAFL.

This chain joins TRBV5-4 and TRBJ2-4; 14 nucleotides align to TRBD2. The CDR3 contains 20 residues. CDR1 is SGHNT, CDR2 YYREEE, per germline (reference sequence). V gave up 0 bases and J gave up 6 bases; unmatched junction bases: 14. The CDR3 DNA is TGTGCCAGCAGCTTGGTTCAGGGGACTAGCGGGGGAGAGGGGGCAAACATTCAGTACTTC. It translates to CASSLVQGTSGGEGANIQYF.

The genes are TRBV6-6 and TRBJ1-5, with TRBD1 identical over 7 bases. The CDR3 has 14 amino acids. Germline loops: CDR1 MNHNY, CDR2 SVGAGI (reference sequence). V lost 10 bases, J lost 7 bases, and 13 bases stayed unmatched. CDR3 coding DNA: TGTGCCACCCTTAATCGACAGGGAAGACAGCCCCAGCATTTT. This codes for CATLNRQGRQPQHF.

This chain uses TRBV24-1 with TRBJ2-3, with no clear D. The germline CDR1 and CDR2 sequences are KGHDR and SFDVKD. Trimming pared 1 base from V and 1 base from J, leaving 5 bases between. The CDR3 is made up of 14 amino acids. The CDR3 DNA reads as TGTGCCACCAGTGATTTTAAGGGCACAGATACGCAGTATTTT. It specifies CATSDFKGTDTQYF.

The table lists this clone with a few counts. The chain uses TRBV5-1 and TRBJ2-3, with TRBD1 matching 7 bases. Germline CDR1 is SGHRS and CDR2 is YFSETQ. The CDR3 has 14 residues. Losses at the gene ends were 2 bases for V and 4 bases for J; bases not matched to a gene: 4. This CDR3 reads CASSFRQGADTQYF. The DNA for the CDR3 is TGCGCCAGCAGCTTTAGACAGGGCGCAGATACGCAGTATTTT. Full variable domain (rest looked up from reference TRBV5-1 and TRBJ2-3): KAGVTQTPRYLIKTRGQQVTLSCSPISGHRSVSWYQQTPGQGLQFLFEYFSETQRNKGNFPGRFSGRQFSNSRSEMNVSTLELGDSALYLCASSFRQGADTQYFGPGTRLTVL.

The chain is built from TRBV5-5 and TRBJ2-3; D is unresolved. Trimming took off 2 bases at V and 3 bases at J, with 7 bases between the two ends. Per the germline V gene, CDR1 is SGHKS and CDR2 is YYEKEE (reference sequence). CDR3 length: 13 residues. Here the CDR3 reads CASSFLGTDTQYF. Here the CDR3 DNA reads TGTGCCAGCAGCTTCCTGGGGACAGATACGCAGTATTTT.

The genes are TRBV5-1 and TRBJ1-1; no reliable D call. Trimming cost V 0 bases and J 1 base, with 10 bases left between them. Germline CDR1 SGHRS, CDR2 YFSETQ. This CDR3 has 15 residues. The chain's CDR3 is CASSLVDISNTEAFF. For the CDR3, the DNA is TGCGCCAGCAGCTTGGTAGACATTTCGAACACTGAAGCTTTCTTT. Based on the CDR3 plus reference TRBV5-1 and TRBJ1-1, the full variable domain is KAGVTQTPRYLIKTRGQQVTLSCSPISGHRSVSWYQQTPGQGLQFLFEYFSETQRNKGNFPGRFSGRQFSNSRSEMNVSTLELGDSALYLCASSLVDISNTEAFFGQGTRLTVV.

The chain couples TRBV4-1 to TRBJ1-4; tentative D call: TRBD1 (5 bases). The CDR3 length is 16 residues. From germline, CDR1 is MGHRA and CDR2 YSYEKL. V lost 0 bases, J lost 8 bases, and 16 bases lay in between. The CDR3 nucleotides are TGCGCCAGCAGCCAAGACTTTGGGGCAGGGCGGGAAAAACTGTTTTTT. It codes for CASSQDFGAGREKLFF.

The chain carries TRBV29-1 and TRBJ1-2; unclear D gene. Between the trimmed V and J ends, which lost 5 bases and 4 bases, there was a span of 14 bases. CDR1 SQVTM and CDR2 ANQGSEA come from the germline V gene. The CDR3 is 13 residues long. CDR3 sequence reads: CSVNAQEGYGYTF. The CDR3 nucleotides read TGCAGCGTTAACGCCCAGGAAGGCTATGGCTACACCTTC.

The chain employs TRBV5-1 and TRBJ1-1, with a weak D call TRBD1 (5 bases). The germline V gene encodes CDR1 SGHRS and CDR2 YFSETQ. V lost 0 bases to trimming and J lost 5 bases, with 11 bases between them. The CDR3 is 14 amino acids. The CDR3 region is CASSLGDVGTEAFF. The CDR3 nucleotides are TGCGCCAGCAGCTTGGGGGACGTGGGGACTGAAGCTTTCTTT.

The CDR3 bases are TGCAGCGTTGAACGCCCCGCTAGGGGCTACACCTTC. This gives the protein CSVERPARGYTF. This sequence joins TRBV29-1 and TRBJ1-2; D is unclear. Trimming removed 2 bases at V and 8 bases at J, with 12 bases between. CDR3 length equals 12 residues. Looked up from germline, CDR1 is SQVTM and CDR2 is ANQGSEA.

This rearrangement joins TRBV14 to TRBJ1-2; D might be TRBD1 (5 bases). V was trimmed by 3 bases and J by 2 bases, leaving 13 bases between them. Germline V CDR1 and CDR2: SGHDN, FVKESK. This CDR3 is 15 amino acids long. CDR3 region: CASSHSTGANYGYTF. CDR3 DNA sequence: TGTGCCAGCAGCCACTCGACCGGGGCCAACTATGGCTACACCTTC.

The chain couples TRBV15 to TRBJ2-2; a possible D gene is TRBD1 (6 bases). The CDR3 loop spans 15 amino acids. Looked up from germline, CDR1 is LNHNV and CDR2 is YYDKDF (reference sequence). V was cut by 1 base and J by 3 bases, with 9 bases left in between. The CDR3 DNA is TGTGCCACCAGCAGAGGACAGGTGCACACCGGGGAGCTGTTTTTT. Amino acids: CATSRGQVHTGELFF.